The 29 T cell receptor beta chains below all came from one sample that was sequenced in a study of regulatory T cells in long-lasting Graves disease. The authors built TCR beta libraries using iRepertoire HTBI primers and Arm-PCR of CDR3 regions. TCRdb re-called the multiplex PCR reads with MiXCR, one entry per CDR3 protein. The sample has approximately 310,000 distinct CDR3 sequences; about a sixth are singletons. The time point is: newly diagnosed GD, antithyroid drugs for less than 3 months. PBMCs were the source of the RNA used for TCR sequencing. The sequenced sample was peripheral blood mononuclear cells (PBMCs), obtained at new diagnosis, from a patient treated with antithyroid drugs. The receptor source for this set is a female donor with Graves disease.

This clonotype was observed at least ten times. V gene TRBV11-2 combines with J gene TRBJ2-2, with D tentatively TRBD1 (5 bases). The CDR3 extends over 15 amino acids. Germline V gene lookup returns CDR1 SGHAT and CDR2 FQNNGV. The V gene lost 5 bases and the J gene lost 4 bases, with 14 bases spanning the gap. CDR3 sequence: CASSPTAFSTGELFF. In DNA, the CDR3 is TGTGCCAGCAGCCCGACAGCGTTCTCCACCGGGGAGCTGTTTTTT.

In this sample, this clonotype turned up many times. The chain employs TRBV24-1 and TRBJ2-3, with a tentative D call TRBD2 (6 bases). The CDR3 length is 14 residues. Trimming removed 6 bases at V and 0 bases at J, with 9 bases between. The V gene's germline CDR1 is KGHDR and CDR2 SFDVKD. CDR3 in amino acids: CATSRDFSTDTQYF. The CDR3 coding sequence is TGTGCCACCAGTCGGGACTTTAGCACAGATACGCAGTATTTT.

This clonotype was detected ten times or more. V and J are TRBV28 and TRBJ2-1; D tentatively reads TRBD1 or TRBD2 (5 bases each). V lost 2 bases, J lost 3 bases, and 8 bases lay in between. CDR3 length: 14 amino acids. Germline V lookup: CDR1 MDHEN, CDR2 SYDVKM. The CDR3 nucleotides are TGTGCCAGCAGTTTACAGGGAGACTACAATGAGCAGTTCTTC. Protein: CASSLQGDYNEQFF.

On this clonotype itself: One end of the junction does not line up with germline, which may come from a read error. The chain has TRBV28 and TRBJ2-5; 8 bases map to TRBD1. Looked up from germline, CDR1 is MDHEN and CDR2 is SYDVKM. This CDR3 is built from 17 residues. For the CDR3, the DNA is TGTGCCATCAGTTCCGCCCAGCCCCCCTACAGGGGGGAGACCCAGTACTTC. Translation gives CAISSAQPPYRGETQYF.

This clonotype occurred many times. V is TRBV7-9 and J is TRBJ2-7, with a possible D match to TRBD1 (5 bases). The CDR3 covers 12 residues. Trimming removed 3 bases from V and 3 bases from J, with 6 bases in between. CDR1 SEHNR and CDR2 FQNEAQ come from the germline V gene (reference sequence). This chain's CDR3 is CASSFTGYEQYF. The DNA of the CDR3 is TGTGCCAGCAGCTTTACAGGCTACGAGCAGTACTTC. Using reference TRBV7-9 and TRBJ2-7 for the parts outside the CDR3, the full variable domain is DTGVSQNPRHKITKRGQNVTFRCDPISEHNRLYWYRQTLGQGPEFLTYFQNEAQLEKSRLLSDRFSAERPKGSFSTLEIQRTEQGDSAMYLCASSFTGYEQYFGPGTRLTVT.

This clonotype came up many times. The chain combines TRBV5-1 with TRBJ2-7; D is unclear. The V gene's germline CDR1 is SGHRS and CDR2 YFSETQ. Trimming removed 2 bases from V and 2 bases from J, with 11 bases in between. The CDR3 sequence is 14 residues long. CDR3 amino acids: CASSFPGQAYEQYF. The CDR3 DNA sequence: TGCGCCAGCAGCTTTCCAGGTCAGGCCTACGAGCAGTACTTC.

Ten or more counts support this clonotype. This sequence joins TRBV11-2 and TRBJ1-2; D is undetermined. V lost 1 base and J lost 2, with 8 bases in between. Germline CDR1 is SGHAT and CDR2 is FQNNGV. CDR3 length equals 14 residues. The CDR3 sequence is CASSLAWVNYGYTF. CDR3 DNA: TGTGCCAGCAGCTTAGCGTGGGTGAACTATGGCTACACCTTC. Based on the CDR3 plus reference TRBV11-2 and TRBJ1-2, the full variable domain is EAGVAQSPRYKIIEKRQSVAFWCNPISGHATLYWYQQILGQGPKLLIQFQNNGVVDDSQLPKDRFSAERLKGVDSTLKIQPAKLEDSAVYLCASSLAWVNYGYTFGSGTRLTVV.

As concerns this clonotype: At one of its ends the junction is not consistent with the germline gene, which may arise from a read error. The rearrangement links TRBV14 to TRBJ1-1; a possible D gene is TRBD1 (5 bases). The CDR3 runs to 15 residues. Germline CDR1 reads SGHDN; CDR2 reads FVKESK. In nucleotides, the CDR3 is TGTGCCAGCAGCTTTTGGGGGGAACTGAACGCTGAAGCTTTCTTT. Translating it yields CASSFWGELNAEAFF.

This clonotype was seen many times. CDR3 sequence (DNA): TGTGCCAGCAGTTTATCGCACGGAGCCTACGAGCAGTACTTC. Protein: CASSLSHGAYEQYF. V gene TRBV27 combines with J gene TRBJ2-7; D not certain. In germline, CDR1 is MNHEY, CDR2 SMNVEV (reference sequence). This CDR3 is 14 amino acids long. V lost 0 bases to trimming and J lost 2 bases, with 8 bases between them.

A note on this clonotype: A read error likely explains this, since a far larger clone differs by one base. This chain links TRBV7-8 with TRBJ1-4, with 10 bases matching TRBD1. V lost 3 bases, J lost 10 bases, and 5 bases stayed unmatched. The germline V gene encodes CDR1 SGHVS and CDR2 FQNEAQ. This CDR3 contains 14 residues. The chain's CDR3 is CASSFGTGVGKLFF. Written as DNA, the CDR3 is TGTGCCAGCAGCTTCGGGACAGGGGTCGGAAAACTGTTTTTT.

The V gene is TRBV5-1, the J gene TRBJ2-1; D gene uncertain. The CDR3 totals 13 residues. Germline V gene sequence: CDR1 SGHRS, CDR2 YFSETQ. V was cut by 4 bases and J by 4 bases, with 9 bases left in between. The chain's CDR3 is CASSADLYNEQFF. The CDR3 nucleotides read TGCGCCAGCAGCGCCGACCTATACAATGAGCAGTTCTTC. The variable domain in full, with the rest retrieved from reference TRBV5-1 and TRBJ2-1, is KAGVTQTPRYLIKTRGQQVTLSCSPISGHRSVSWYQQTPGQGLQFLFEYFSETQRNKGNFPGRFSGRQFSNSRSEMNVSTLELGDSALYLCASSADLYNEQFFGPGTRLTVL.

V and J are TRBV20-1 and TRBJ1-5; 7 positions agree with TRBD1. CDR3 size: 14 residues. CDR1 is DFQATT and CDR2 is SNEGSKA in the germline V gene (reference sequence). With 3 bases clipped from V and 2 bases from J, the junction kept 4 bases outside the gene matches. CDR3 protein: CSASADRGNQPQHF. The CDR3 DNA sequence: TGCAGTGCTAGCGCCGACAGGGGCAATCAGCCCCAGCATTTT.

There are many counts of this clonotype. This chain uses TRBV2 with TRBJ2-2, with D uncertain. The length of the CDR3 is 13 residues. The germline V gene encodes CDR1 SNHLY and CDR2 FYNNEI. V was shortened by 2 bases and J by 10 bases, with 11 bases between the two germline ends. Written as DNA, the CDR3 is TGTGCCAGCAGTGAAAGGTCCACCTCGGAGCTGTTTTTT. This translates into CASSERSTSELFF.

This clonotype has at least ten counts. The rearrangement joins TRBV12-3 or TRBV12-4 to TRBJ1-5; no firm D call. The CDR3 loop spans 14 amino acids. V was shortened by 2 bases and J by 9 bases, with 14 bases between the two germline ends. The CDR3 DNA is TGTGCCAGCAGTTTAATCGGTCCGACTGCGCCCCAGCATTTT. It specifies CASSLIGPTAPQHF.

The chain couples TRBV27 to TRBJ1-2, with 8 bases identical to TRBD1. The CDR3 runs 15 residues. CDR1 and CDR2 (germline): MNHEY, SMNVEV (reference sequence). The V gene end was trimmed by 5 bases and the J gene end by 4 bases; junction bases not matched to a gene: 9. The CDR3 DNA is TGTGCCAGCAGTAGGGGCGGGACAGGTCCCTATGGCTACACCTTC. This translates into CASSRGGTGPYGYTF.

The J gene is TRBJ2-7, the V gene TRBV7-9; TRBD1 might be the D (6 bases). From germline, CDR1 is SEHNR and CDR2 FQNEAQ (reference sequence). The CDR3 is made up of 17 amino acids. The V end was cut by 0 bases, the J end by 2 bases, with 17 bases between. CDR3 DNA sequence: TGTGCCAGCAGCTTAGCTTCGGCAGGGGATGCGACCTACGAGCAGTACTTC. Its protein is CASSLASAGDATYEQYF.

The genes are TRBV7-9 and TRBJ1-2; 9 bases are shared with TRBD1. Looked up from germline, CDR1 is SEHNR and CDR2 is FQNEAQ (reference sequence). This CDR3 has 15 residues. After removal of 5 bases from V and 3 bases from J, the junction contained 7 bases not matched to a gene. The CDR3 loop reads CASSQGQGLDYGYTF. CDR3 DNA sequence: TGTGCCAGCAGCCAGGGACAGGGTCTTGACTATGGCTACACCTTC. Full variable domain (rest looked up from reference TRBV7-9 and TRBJ1-2): DTGVSQNPRHKITKRGQNVTFRCDPISEHNRLYWYRQTLGQGPEFLTYFQNEAQLEKSRLLSDRFSAERPKGSFSTLEIQRTEQGDSAMYLCASSQGQGLDYGYTFGSGTRLTVV.

There are many counts of this clonotype. This chain links TRBV13 with TRBJ1-2; D remains unclear. Germline CDR1 and CDR2: PRHDT and FYEKMQ (reference sequence). The CDR3 consists of 12 residues. V dropped 3 bases and J dropped 5 bases, with 7 bases sitting between them. CDR3 sequence: CASSFGQYGYTF. CDR3 DNA sequence: TGTGCCAGCAGCTTCGGGCAGTATGGCTACACCTTC.

Remarks on this clonotype: One end of the junction varies from germline; a read error may be responsible. The chain uses TRBV12-3 or TRBV12-4 and TRBJ1-3; 9 bases are shared with TRBD1. The CDR3 covers 18 residues. This chain's CDR3 is CASRRDRGSLWSGNTICF. The CDR3 DNA sequence: TGTGCCAGCAGACGAGACAGGGGGAGTCTATGGTCTGGAAACACCATATGTTTT.

The table lists this clonotype with a few counts. This chain uses TRBV5-4 with TRBJ1-2; unclear D gene. In germline, CDR1 is SGHNT, CDR2 YYREEE (reference sequence). This CDR3 comprises 15 residues. V was pared by 0 bases and J by 5 bases, with 14 bases between. CDR3 sequence reads: CASSLASVPGYGYTF. The CDR3 bases are TGTGCCAGCAGCTTGGCGTCAGTCCCCGGGTATGGCTACACCTTC.

This clonotype was seen only a few times. The chain combines TRBV6-1 with TRBJ1-1; D gene ambiguous. The germline gives CDR1 MNHNS, CDR2 SASEGT. This CDR3 spans 13 amino acids. V was cut by 6 bases and J by 3 bases, with 11 bases left in between. This chain's CDR3 is CASRATGDTEAFF. The DNA of the CDR3 is TGTGCCAGCAGAGCGACCGGGGACACTGAAGCTTTCTTT.

This clonotype has a count of ten or more. CDR3 residues: CAWGGGTVYSGANVLTF. DNA of the CDR3: TGTGCCTGGGGCGGGGGGACTGTTTACTCTGGGGCCAACGTCCTGACTTTC. The V and J genes are TRBV30 and TRBJ2-6, with TRBD2 matching over 8 bases. Germline CDR1 reads GTSNPN; CDR2 reads SVGIG (reference sequence). This CDR3 is 17 amino acids long. Trimming took 5 bases from V and 0 from J; bases not matched to a gene: 9.

The table lists this clonotype with many counts. The V gene is TRBV18, the J gene TRBJ2-4, with D possibly matching TRBD1 (5 bases). The CDR3 is made up of 15 amino acids. Germline V lookup: CDR1 KGHSH, CDR2 LQKENI. V was clipped by 1 base and J by 1 base, with 8 bases between them. The DNA for the CDR3 is TGTGCCAGCTCACCACGGGGCATGGCCAAAAACATTCAGTACTTC. Residues: CASSPRGMAKNIQYF.

This chain joins TRBV28 and TRBJ1-2; D gene uncertain. This CDR3 comprises 13 residues. CDR1 MDHEN and CDR2 SYDVKM come from the germline V gene. The germline V and J ends were trimmed by 6 bases and 7 bases, with 15 bases remaining between them. In DNA form, the CDR3 reads TGTGCCAGCAGGACGCCGACGGTCTCTGGCTACACCTTC. Translation gives CASRTPTVSGYTF.

This clonotype was seen a few times. A junction end diverges from the germline sequence, so it may reflect a read error. V is TRBV19 and J is TRBJ2-5; D may correspond to TRBD1 or TRBD2 (5 bases each). Germline-derived CDR1 and CDR2 are LNHDA and SQIVND (reference sequence). The length of the CDR3 is 14 residues. In DNA, the CDR3 is TGTGCCAGTAGTCCCCCCGGGACGGAAGAGGCCCAGTACTTC. Translation: CASSPPGTEEAQYF.

This clonotype was detected many times. The CDR3 reads CASSSWTDTDNYGYTF. For the CDR3, the DNA is TGTGCCAGCAGCTCCTGGACAGACACAGATAACTATGGCTACACCTTC. The chain links TRBV12-3 or TRBV12-4 to TRBJ1-2; tentative D call: TRBD1 (6 bases). The CDR3 has 16 residues. The ends were cut back, 6 bases at V and 1 base at J, with 18 bases in the middle.

This clonotype appeared many times. V and J are TRBV2 and TRBJ2-7, with D possibly matching TRBD1 (5 bases). This CDR3 contains 15 residues. Looked up from germline, CDR1 is SNHLY and CDR2 is FYNNEI. CDR3 protein: CAARVGQGSSYEQYF. CDR3 sequence (DNA): TGTGCAGCGAGAGTGGGGCAGGGAAGCTCCTACGAGCAGTACTTC.

This clonotype was recorded at least ten times. The V gene is TRBV20-1, the J gene TRBJ2-1, with 9 bases fitting TRBD1. This CDR3 is 15 amino acids long. Germline V gene sequence: CDR1 DFQATT, CDR2 SNEGSKA (reference sequence). Trimming cost V 3 bases and J 4 bases; bases outside gene matches: 7. The CDR3 is CSARGGQGIYNEQFF. For the CDR3, the DNA is TGCAGTGCTAGGGGGGGACAGGGCATTTACAATGAGCAGTTCTTC.

This clonotype was recorded many times. The chain recombines TRBV9 with TRBJ1-2, with TRBD1 as a possible D gene (5 bases). The CDR3 consists of 14 residues. Germline CDR1 and CDR2: SGDLS and YYNGEE. The ends were cut back, 1 base at V and 4 bases at J, with 11 bases in the middle. CDR3 DNA: TGTGCCAGCAGCGTACAGGAGACAGCCTATGGCTACACCTTC. Amino acids: CASSVQETAYGYTF.